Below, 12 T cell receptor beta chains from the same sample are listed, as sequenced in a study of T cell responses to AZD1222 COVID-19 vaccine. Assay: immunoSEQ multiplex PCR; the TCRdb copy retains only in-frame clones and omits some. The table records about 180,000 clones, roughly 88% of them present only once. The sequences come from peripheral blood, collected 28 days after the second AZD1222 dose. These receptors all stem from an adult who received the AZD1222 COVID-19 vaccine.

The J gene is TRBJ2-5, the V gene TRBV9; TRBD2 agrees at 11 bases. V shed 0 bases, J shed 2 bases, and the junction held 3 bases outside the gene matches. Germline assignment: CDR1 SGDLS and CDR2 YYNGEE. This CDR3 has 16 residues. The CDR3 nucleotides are TGTGCCAGCAGCGTAGGGGTAGCGGGGGGGCAAGAGACCCAGTACTTC. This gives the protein CASSVGVAGGQETQYF.

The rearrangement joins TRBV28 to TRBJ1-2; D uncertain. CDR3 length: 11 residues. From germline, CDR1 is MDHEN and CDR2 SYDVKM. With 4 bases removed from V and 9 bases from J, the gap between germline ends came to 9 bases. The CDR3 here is CASSSGRSYTF. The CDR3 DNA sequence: TGTGCCAGCAGTTCGGGTAGGAGCTACACCTTC.

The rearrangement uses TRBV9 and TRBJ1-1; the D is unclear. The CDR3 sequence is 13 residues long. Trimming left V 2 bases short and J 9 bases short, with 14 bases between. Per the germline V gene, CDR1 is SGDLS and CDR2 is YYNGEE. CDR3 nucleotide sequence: TGTGCCAGCAGCGTGACCTTAGCCACCCAAGCTTTCTTT. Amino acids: CASSVTLATQAFF.

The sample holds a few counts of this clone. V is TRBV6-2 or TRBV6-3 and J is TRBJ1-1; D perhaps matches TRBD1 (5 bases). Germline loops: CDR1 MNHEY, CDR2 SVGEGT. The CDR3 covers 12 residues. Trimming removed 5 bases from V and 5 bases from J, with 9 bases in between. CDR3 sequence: CASSQGFTEAFF. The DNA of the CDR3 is TGTGCCAGCAGTCAGGGTTTTACTGAAGCTTTCTTT.

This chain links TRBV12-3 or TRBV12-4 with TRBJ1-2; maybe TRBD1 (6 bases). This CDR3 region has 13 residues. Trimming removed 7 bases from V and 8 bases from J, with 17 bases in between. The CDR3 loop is CASTRRGAWGYTF. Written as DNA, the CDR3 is TGTGCCAGCACCAGAAGGGGGGCGTGGGGCTACACCTTC.

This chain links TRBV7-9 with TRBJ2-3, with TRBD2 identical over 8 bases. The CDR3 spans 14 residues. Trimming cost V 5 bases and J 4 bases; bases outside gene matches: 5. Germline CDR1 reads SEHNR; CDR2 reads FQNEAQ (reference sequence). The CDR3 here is CASSPRTSSDTQYF. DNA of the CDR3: TGTGCCAGCAGCCCGAGGACTAGCTCAGATACGCAGTATTTT.

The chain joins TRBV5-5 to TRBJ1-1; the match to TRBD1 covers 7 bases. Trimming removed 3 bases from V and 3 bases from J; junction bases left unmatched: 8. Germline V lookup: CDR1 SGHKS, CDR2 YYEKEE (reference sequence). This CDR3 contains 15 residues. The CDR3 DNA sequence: TGTGCCAGCAGCTGGGATACAGGGGAGGACACTGAAGCTTTCTTT. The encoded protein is CASSWDTGEDTEAFF.

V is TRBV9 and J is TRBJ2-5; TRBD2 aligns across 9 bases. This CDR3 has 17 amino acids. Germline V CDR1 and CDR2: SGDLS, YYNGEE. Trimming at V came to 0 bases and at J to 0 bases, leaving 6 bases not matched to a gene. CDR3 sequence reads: CASSVATSGGNQETQYF. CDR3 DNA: TGTGCCAGCAGCGTAGCTACGAGCGGGGGGAACCAAGAGACCCAGTACTTC. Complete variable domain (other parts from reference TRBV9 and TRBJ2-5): DSGVTQTPKHLITATGQRVTLRCSPRSGDLSVYWYQQSLDQGLQFLIQYYNGEERAKGNILERFSAQQFPDLHSELNLSSLELGDSALYFCASSVATSGGNQETQYFGPGTRLLVL.

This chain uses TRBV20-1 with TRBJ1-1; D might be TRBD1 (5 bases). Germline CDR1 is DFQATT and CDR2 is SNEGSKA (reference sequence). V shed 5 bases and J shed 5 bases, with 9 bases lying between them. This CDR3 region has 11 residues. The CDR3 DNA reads TGCAGTGCTGGGACGACGACTGAAGCTTTCTTT. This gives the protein CSAGTTTEAFF.

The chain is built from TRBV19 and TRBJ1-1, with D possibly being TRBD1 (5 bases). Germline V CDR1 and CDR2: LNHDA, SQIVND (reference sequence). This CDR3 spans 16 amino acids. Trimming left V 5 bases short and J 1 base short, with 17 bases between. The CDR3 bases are TGTGCCAGTAGTTCCCCCCCGGGGCAGGCGAACACTGAAGCTTTCTTT. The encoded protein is CASSSPPGQANTEAFF.

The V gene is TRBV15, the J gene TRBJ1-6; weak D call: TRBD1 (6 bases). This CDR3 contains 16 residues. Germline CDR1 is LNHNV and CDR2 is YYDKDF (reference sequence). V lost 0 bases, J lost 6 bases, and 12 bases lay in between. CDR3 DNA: TGTGCCACCAGCAGAGAAGGGGGGTTGGCTAATTCACCCCTCCACTTT. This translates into CATSREGGLANSPLHF.

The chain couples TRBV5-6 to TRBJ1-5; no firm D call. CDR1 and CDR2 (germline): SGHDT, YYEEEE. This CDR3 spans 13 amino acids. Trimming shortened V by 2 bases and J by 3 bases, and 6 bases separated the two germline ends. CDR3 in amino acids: CASSFGVNQPQHF. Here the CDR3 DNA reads TGTGCCAGCAGCTTTGGGGTCAATCAGCCCCAGCATTTT.